This section outlines one T cell receptor (beta chain) sequence together with its context. This sample was taken from a study of blood T cell repertoires in COVID-19. Donors in Cohort 3 counted as recovered after two negative PCRs, clearance, or symptom resolution. The CDR3 covers 14 residues. The V segment lost 10 bases and the J segment 0 bases; nucleotides outside the gene matches: 3. The germline V gene has CDR1 MNHNY and CDR2 SVGAGI (reference sequence). The data were produced by immunoSEQ multiplex PCR, yet TCRdb's version contains in-frame clones alone and is incomplete. This table holds 490,000 or so clones, approximately 86% found once.

Sequenced: PBMCs or T cells enriched from blood (not recorded which). The gene calls are TRBV6-6 and TRBJ2-3; 11 bases match TRBD2. This TCR derives from a woman aged 55-69 years who had recovered from COVID-19. The CDR3 sequence: CATTSGASTDTQYF. For the CDR3, the DNA is TGTGCCACGACTAGCGGGGCTAGCACAGATACGCAGTATTTT.